The 11 T cell receptor beta chains listed next were all sequenced from one sample in a study of cytomegalovirus exposure and HLA in healthy donors (TCRdb year 2017). Library prep was done by the immunoSEQ multiplex PCR assay. A mixture of 60 forward primers for TCR Vbeta segments and 13 reverse primers for TCR Jbeta segments was used in the multiplex PCR. TCRdb took this table from immuneACCESS and kept in-frame rearrangements with V and J called. Such tables lack part of the clones; where checked against another copy, unresolved V genes explain under half of the gap, and the rest is unexplained. The sample's clone listing holds 150,000 to 200,000 clones. Roughly 0.7% of the sample is held by the ten biggest clonotypes. Sequenced input: PBMCs. The receptors were sampled from a boy aged 10-17 years in good health and CMV-seronegative.

The V gene is TRBV28, the J gene TRBJ1-5; TRBD1 matches 10 bases. The CDR3 has 20 amino acids. The junction had 18 bases not matched to a gene; V was cut back by 6 bases and J by 1 base. Germline CDR1 MDHEN, CDR2 SYDVKM. The CDR3 here is CASRLDRQGAGIRSNQPQHF. DNA of the CDR3: TGTGCCAGCAGACTAGACCGACAGGGGGCAGGTATACGGAGCAATCAGCCCCAGCATTTT.

The chain combines TRBV19 with TRBJ2-1; 9 nucleotides agree with TRBD2. Trimming at V came to 9 bases and at J to 9 bases, leaving 15 bases not matched to a gene. This CDR3 has 15 residues. Per germline, CDR1 LNHDA and CDR2 SQIVND (reference sequence). Written as DNA, the CDR3 is TGTGCCAGGCTCCCACTAGCGGGTGTGTCGGTTGAGCAGTTCTTC. Translating gives CARLPLAGVSVEQFF.

The rearrangement links TRBV5-4 to TRBJ2-1; 15 nucleotides line up with TRBD2. V shed 4 bases, J shed 1 base, and the junction held 3 bases outside the gene matches. Germline-derived CDR1 and CDR2 are SGHNT and YYREEE (reference sequence). The CDR3 is 17 residues long. The CDR3 loop reads CASSTGLAGGSYNEQFF. CDR3 bases: TGTGCCAGCAGCACGGGACTAGCGGGGGGTTCCTACAATGAGCAGTTCTTC.

DNA of the CDR3: TGTGCCAGCAGTTCCAGGGTAGCGGGGGATTTTGATGAGCAGTTCTTC. Amino acids: CASSSRVAGDFDEQFF. J is TRBJ2-1 and V is TRBV27; 9 nucleotides line up with TRBD2. Germline V gives CDR1 MNHEY, CDR2 SMNVEV (reference sequence). The CDR3 runs to 16 residues. V lost 4 bases, J lost 8 bases, and 12 bases stayed unmatched.

The chain joins TRBV9 to TRBJ1-1; TRBD1 agrees at 12 bases. CDR3 size: 20 residues. J gave up 0 bases and V 3 bases, and 15 bases lay outside the gene matches. CDR1 is SGDLS, CDR2 YYNGEE, per germline. The CDR3 DNA is TGTGCCAGCAGCGCATTTCGTTGGGGTGGGACAGGGGGCATGAACACTGAAGCTTTCTTT. Its protein product is CASSAFRWGGTGGMNTEAFF.

About this clone: At one boundary the junction diverges from the germline segment, which might be a read error. The gene calls are TRBV6-4 and TRBJ2-3, with D possibly matching TRBD2 (6 bases). There are 15 residues in the CDR3. The V gene's germline CDR1 is MRHNA and CDR2 SNTAGT. CDR3: CASSDSGGAPDTRYF. CDR3 coding DNA: TGTGCCAGCAGTGACTCTGGAGGGGCCCCAGATACGCGGTATTTT.

The gene calls are TRBV30 and TRBJ1-1; 10 bases line up with TRBD1. V lost 3 bases to trimming and J lost 5 bases; unmatched junction nucleotides: 3. The germline CDR1 and CDR2 sequences are GTSNPN and SVGIG (reference sequence). The CDR3 is 13 residues long. CDR3 sequence reads: CAWRGQGLTEAFF. CDR3 sequence (DNA): TGTGCCTGGAGGGGACAGGGGTTGACTGAAGCTTTCTTT.

This rearrangement joins TRBV30 to TRBJ2-3, with D possibly TRBD2 on 7 matching bases. The V gene's germline CDR1 is GTSNPN and CDR2 SVGIG (reference sequence). V lost 4 bases and J lost 1, with 12 bases in between. CDR3 length equals 14 residues. CDR3 protein: CAWNPGGRTDTQYF. In DNA form, the CDR3 reads TGTGCCTGGAATCCGGGGGGCCGCACAGATACGCAGTATTTT.

The chain couples TRBV29-1 to TRBJ2-5, with D perhaps TRBD1 (7 bases). CDR1 is SQVTM and CDR2 is ANQGSEA in the germline V gene. This CDR3 has 13 residues. Trimming stripped 7 bases from V and 1 base from J, with 13 bases between. The CDR3 DNA reads TGCAGCGGGACGGAGGGGGCCCAAGAGACCCAGTACTTC. Its translation: CSGTEGAQETQYF.

The CDR3 DNA follows: TGTGCCAGCAGCCGGACTAGCGGGGGACAAGATACGCAGTATTTT. Protein: CASSRTSGGQDTQYF. The chain employs TRBV7-3 and TRBJ2-3, with TRBD2 matching over 13 bases. Per germline, CDR1 SGHTA and CDR2 FQGTGA. Unmatched junction bases numbered 4, after V lost 5 bases and J lost 5 bases. CDR3 length: 15 residues.

With regard to this clone: A read error may produce the germline difference seen at one junction end. The chain carries TRBV7-2 and TRBJ1-2; 7 bases align to TRBD1. The CDR3 runs to 15 residues. From germline, CDR1 is SGHTA and CDR2 FQGNSA. The CDR3 here is CANSPPGQRGAGYAF. The CDR3 coding sequence is TGTGCCAACAGCCCCCCGGGACAGCGTGGGGCTGGCTACGCCTTC.